This T cell receptor (beta chain) was captured by sequencing in a study of Ad26.COV2.S vaccination and SARS-CoV-2 variants. CDR3 size: 15 residues. The germline CDR1 and CDR2 sequences are ENHRY and SYGVKD. V lost 3 bases and J lost 5; bases outside the gene matches: 9. Treatment in this sample: 15 to 20 received Ad26.COV2.S at low or high dose, single or two shots; 5 received placebo; per-sample allocation not given. Sampling took place 63 days after the first vaccine or placebo injection. The individual, an adult aged 18-55 years, was a donor in Boston. On this clone: Its antigen is undetermined.

Study outcomes and limitations: Total T cell responses were possibly underestimated by TCR breadth and depth analyses.

Method: immunoSEQ multiplex PCR; TCRdb's copy keeps in-frame clones and lacks some. Counted here are hundreds of thousands of clones, 70% to 90% occurring once; the ten biggest clones make up 3.3%. The source is a person aged 18-65 years who received the Ad26.COV2.S COVID-19 vaccine or a placebo. Sample: peripheral blood, taken in a trial of Ad26.COV2.S vaccine versus placebo. The V and J genes are TRBV10-3 and TRBJ2-5; 7 nucleotides agree with TRBD1. For the CDR3, the DNA is TGTGCCATCAGTGACTCACAGGGGAGCGGCGAGACCCAGTACTTC. The encoded protein is CAISDSQGSGETQYF.